This T cell receptor beta chain was identified in a study of vaccination and CD4 T cells after COVID-19. Study-level information: Overlapping spike peptides of SARS-CoV-2, HCoV-NL63, HCoV-OC43 and HCoV-229E stimulated the cells.

Study-wide results and limits: Among reactive clones from convalescent patients, a median around 90% appeared only post-vaccination.

As for this clonotype: No antigen is known for it. One end of the junction is discordant with germline, which a read error may explain.

An Oncomine TCR Beta short-read assay was used to sequence the DNA from cultured CD4+ T cells. The template was genomic DNA from cultured CD4+ T cells. From the PCR reads, TCRdb called clonotypes with MiXCR, one entry per CDR3 protein. There are roughly 15,000 distinct CDR3 sequences in the sample; about 28% occur only once, and approximately 17% lies in the top ten. As to treatment: roughly nine-day PBMC culture with coronavirus spike peptide pools or control peptides (ViraFEST assay). After expanding antigen-specific T cells with peptide pools, ViraFEST sequenced their TCRs. The clonotype originates from a human donor with COVID-19. The specimen sequenced was cultured CD4+ T cells from blood.

This CDR3 reads CARSDGAAKTQYF. CDR3 DNA sequence: TGTGCCCGGAGCGATGGAGCGGCAAAGACCCAGTACTTC. This chain joins TRBV30 and TRBJ2-5, with D possibly being TRBD2 (5 bases). The germline V gene has CDR1 GTSNPN and CDR2 SVGIG (reference sequence). CDR3 size: 13 residues.